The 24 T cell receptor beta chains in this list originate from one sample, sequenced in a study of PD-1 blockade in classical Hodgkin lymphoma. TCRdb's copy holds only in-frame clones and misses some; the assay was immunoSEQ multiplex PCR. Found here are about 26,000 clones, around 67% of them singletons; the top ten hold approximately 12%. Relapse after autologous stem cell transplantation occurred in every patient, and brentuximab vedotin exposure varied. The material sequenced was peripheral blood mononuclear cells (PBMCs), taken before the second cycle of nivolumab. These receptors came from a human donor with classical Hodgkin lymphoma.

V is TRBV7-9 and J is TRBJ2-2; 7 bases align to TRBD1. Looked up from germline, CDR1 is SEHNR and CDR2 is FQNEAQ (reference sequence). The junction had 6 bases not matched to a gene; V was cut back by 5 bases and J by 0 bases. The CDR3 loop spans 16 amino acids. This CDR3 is CASSNYQGANTGELFF. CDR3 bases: TGTGCCAGCAGCAACTACCAGGGGGCGAACACCGGGGAGCTGTTTTTT.

The CDR3, as DNA: TGTGCCAGCAGTTACTCGAAAGGGGGCAAAACCGGGGAGCTGTTTTTT. It yields the protein CASSYSKGGKTGELFF. The chain links TRBV6-5 to TRBJ2-2; 7 bases map to TRBD1. Germline CDR1 reads MNHEY; CDR2 reads SVGAGI. The CDR3 totals 16 residues. Germline trimming cut 0 bases from V and 5 bases from J; bases unmatched to any gene: 6.

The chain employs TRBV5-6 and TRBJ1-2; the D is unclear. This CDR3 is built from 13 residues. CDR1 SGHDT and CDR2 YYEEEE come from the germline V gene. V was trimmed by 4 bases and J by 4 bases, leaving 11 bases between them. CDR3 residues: CASSPGPPYGYTF. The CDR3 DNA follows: TGTGCCAGCAGCCCGGGTCCCCCCTATGGCTACACCTTC.

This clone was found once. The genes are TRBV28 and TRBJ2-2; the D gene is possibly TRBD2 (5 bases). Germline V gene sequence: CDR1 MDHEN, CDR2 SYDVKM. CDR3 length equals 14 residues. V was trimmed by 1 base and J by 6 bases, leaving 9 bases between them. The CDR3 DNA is TGTGCCAGCAGTTTATTGGCAGCGGCCGGGGAGCTGTTTTTT. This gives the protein CASSLLAAAGELFF.

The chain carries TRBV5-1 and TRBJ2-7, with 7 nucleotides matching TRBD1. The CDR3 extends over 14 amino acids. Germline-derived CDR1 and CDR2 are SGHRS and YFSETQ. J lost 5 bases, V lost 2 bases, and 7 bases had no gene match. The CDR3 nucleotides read TGCGCCAGCAGCTTCACAGGGGATAGAAACGAGCAGTACTTC. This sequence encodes CASSFTGDRNEQYF.

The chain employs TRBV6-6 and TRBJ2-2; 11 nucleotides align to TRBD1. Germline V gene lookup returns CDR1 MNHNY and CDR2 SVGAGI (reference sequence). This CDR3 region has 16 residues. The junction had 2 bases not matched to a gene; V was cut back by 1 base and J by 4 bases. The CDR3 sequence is CASSYFGQGATGELFF. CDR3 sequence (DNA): TGTGCCAGCAGTTACTTTGGACAGGGGGCCACCGGGGAGCTGTTTTTT.

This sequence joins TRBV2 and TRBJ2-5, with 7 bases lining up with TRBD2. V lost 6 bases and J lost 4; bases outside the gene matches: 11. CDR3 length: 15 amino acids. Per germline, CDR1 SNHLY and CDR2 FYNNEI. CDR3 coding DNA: TGTGCCAGCAGGGGCCCTAGACTAGCCGCAGAGACCCAGTACTTC. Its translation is CASRGPRLAAETQYF.

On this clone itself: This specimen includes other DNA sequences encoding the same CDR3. CDR3 nucleotide sequence: TGCAGCGTTGGAGGGGTAAATCAGCCCCAGCATTTT. Encoded protein: CSVGGVNQPQHF. The chain has TRBV29-1 and TRBJ1-5; D is perhaps TRBD1 (5 bases). Germline CDR1 reads SQVTM; CDR2 reads ANQGSEA. CDR3 length: 12 amino acids. The ends were cut back, 4 bases at V and 4 bases at J, with 8 bases in the middle.

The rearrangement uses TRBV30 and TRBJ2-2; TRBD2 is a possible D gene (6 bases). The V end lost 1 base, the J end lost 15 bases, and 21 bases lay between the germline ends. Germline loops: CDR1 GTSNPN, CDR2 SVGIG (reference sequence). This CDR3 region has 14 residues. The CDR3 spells CAWSAGGAPALMFF. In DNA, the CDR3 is TGTGCCTGGAGTGCAGGAGGGGCGCCCGCCTTGATGTTTTTT.

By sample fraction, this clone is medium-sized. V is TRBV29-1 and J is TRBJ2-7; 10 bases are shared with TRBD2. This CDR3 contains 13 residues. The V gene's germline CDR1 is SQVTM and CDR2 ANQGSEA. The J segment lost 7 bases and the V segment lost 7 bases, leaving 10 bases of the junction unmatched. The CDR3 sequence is CSAEAGGSLEQYF. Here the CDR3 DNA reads TGCAGCGCGGAAGCGGGAGGGAGCCTAGAGCAGTACTTC.

The CDR3 loop reads CASTYGHEVNYGYTF. The CDR3 nucleotides are TGTGCCAGTACCTATGGACACGAAGTTAACTATGGCTACACCTTC. This chain uses TRBV19 with TRBJ1-2; possibly TRBD1 for D (5 bases). This CDR3 has 15 residues. Germline V gene sequence: CDR1 LNHDA, CDR2 SQIVND (reference sequence). V shed 7 bases and J shed 1 base, with 16 bases lying between them.

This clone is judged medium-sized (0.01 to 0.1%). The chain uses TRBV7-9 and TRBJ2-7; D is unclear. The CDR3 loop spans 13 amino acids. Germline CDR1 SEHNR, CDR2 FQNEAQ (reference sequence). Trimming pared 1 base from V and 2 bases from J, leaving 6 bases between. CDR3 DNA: TGTGCCAGCAGCTTAGACGGACCCTACGAGCAGTACTTC. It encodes CASSLDGPYEQYF.

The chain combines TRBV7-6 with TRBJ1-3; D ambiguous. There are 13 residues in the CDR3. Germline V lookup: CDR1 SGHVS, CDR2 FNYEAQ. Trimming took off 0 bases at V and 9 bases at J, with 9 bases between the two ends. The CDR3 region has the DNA TGTGCCAGCAGCTTAGCGCTTGGAGGCACCATATATTTT. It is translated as CASSLALGGTIYF.

CDR3 sequence: CASSDNSMAGELFF. The DNA for the CDR3 is TGTGCCAGCAGCGACAATTCTATGGCCGGGGAGCTGTTTTTT. The genes are TRBV9 and TRBJ2-2, with D unclear. Per germline, CDR1 SGDLS and CDR2 YYNGEE. Trimming removed 3 bases at V and 6 bases at J, with 12 bases between. CDR3 length: 14 residues.

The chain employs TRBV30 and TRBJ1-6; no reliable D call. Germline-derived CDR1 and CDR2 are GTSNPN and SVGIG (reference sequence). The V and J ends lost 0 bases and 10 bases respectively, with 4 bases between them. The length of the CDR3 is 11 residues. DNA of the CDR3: TGTGCCTGGAGTGTAAACTCACCCCTCCACTTT. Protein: CAWSVNSPLHF.

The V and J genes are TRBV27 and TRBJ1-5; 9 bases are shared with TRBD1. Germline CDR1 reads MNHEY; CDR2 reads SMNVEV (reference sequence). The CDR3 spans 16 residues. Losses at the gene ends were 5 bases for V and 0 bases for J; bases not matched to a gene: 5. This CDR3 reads CASSPGTGYSNQPQHF. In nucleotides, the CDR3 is TGTGCCAGCAGTCCGGGGACAGGGTATAGCAATCAGCCCCAGCATTTT.

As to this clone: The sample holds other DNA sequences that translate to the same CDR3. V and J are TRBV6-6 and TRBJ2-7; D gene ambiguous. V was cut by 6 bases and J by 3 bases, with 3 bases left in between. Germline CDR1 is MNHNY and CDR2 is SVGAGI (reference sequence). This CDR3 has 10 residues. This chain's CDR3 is CASRGYEQYF. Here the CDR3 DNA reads TGTGCCAGCAGGGGCTACGAGCAGTACTTC.

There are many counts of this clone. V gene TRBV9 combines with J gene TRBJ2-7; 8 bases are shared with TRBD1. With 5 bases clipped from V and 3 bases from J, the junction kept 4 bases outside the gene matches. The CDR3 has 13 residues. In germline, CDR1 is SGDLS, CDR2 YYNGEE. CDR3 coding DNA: TGTGCCAGCAGTGAGGGACAGGACTACGAGCAGTACTTC. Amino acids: CASSEGQDYEQYF.

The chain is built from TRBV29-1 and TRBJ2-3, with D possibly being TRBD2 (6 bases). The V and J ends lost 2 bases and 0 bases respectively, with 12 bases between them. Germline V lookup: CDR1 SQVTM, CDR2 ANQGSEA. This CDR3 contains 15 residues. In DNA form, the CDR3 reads TGCAGCGTTGAACCGACTAGACCTAGCACAGATACGCAGTATTTT. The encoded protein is CSVEPTRPSTDTQYF.

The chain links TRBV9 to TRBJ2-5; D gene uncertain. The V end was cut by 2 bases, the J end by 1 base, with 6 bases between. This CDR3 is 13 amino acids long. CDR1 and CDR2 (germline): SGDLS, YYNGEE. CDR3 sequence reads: CASSVDLQETQYF. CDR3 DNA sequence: TGTGCCAGCAGCGTCGACCTCCAAGAGACCCAGTACTTC.

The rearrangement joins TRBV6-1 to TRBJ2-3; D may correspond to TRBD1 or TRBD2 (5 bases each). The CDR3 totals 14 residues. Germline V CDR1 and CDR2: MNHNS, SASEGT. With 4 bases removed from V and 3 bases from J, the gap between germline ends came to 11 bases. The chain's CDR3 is CASSGGRETDTQYF. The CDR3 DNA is TGTGCCAGCAGTGGCGGCAGGGAGACAGATACGCAGTATTTT.

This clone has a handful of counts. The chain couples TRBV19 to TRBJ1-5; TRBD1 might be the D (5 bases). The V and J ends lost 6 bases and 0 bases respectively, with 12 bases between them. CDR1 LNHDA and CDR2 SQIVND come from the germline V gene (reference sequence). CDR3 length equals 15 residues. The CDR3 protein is CASRVRQYSNQPQHF. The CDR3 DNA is TGTGCCAGTAGGGTAAGACAGTATAGCAATCAGCCCCAGCATTTT.

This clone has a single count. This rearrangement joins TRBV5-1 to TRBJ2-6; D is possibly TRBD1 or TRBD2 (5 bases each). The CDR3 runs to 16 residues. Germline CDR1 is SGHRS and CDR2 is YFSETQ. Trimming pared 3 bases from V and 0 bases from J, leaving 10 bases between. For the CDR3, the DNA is TGCGCCAGCAGCTCGGGACGGTCCTCTGGGGCCAACGTCCTGACTTTC. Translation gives CASSSGRSSGANVLTF.

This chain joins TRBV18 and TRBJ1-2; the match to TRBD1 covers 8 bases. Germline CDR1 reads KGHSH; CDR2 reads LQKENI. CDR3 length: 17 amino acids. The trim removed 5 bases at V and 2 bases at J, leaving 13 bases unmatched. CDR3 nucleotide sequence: TGTGCCAGCTCAGTGGGCCAGGGGGCGCAGGTCAACTATGGCTACACCTTC. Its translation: CASSVGQGAQVNYGYTF.